This TCR beta chain was sequenced in a study of vaccination effects on CD4 cells after COVID-19 (dated by TCRdb to the early 2020s). Study-level background: The ViraFEST assay stimulated PBMC with viral peptide pools and then used TCR sequencing to identify antigen-specific CD4+ T cell clonotypes by expansion. Each participant received two doses of an mRNA SARS-CoV-2 vaccine, either BNT162b2 or mRNA-1273. Pre-vaccine samples were drawn from two convalescent patients 16 days and one week before the first dose, at 142 and 148 days after COVID-19 diagnosis. Each well held two million PBMC cultured in IMDM containing around 5.1% human AB serum, 9 to 10 IU/ml IL-2 and gentamicin, along with approximately 10 ug/ml peptides. SARS-CoV-2 spike-specific CD4+ TCR repertoires from before and after mRNA vaccination were compared in COVID-19 convalescent patients and in infection-naive vaccine recipients. A total of roughly 9 COVID-19 convalescent patients and a few SARS-CoV-2-naive healthy vaccine recipients were included in the full study. The Oncomine TCR Beta short-read assay on an Illumina iSeq 100 was used to sequence cultures from other donors in the study. Here is what the overall study found, with its caveats: Limitations of the study were the small number of convalescent patients and the absence of early post-infection timepoints. For convalescent patients, new clones induced by the vaccine made up most of the post-vaccine spike-reactive repertoire, and these new clones were largely distinct from the clones induced by infection. Clones induced by infection and clones induced by vaccination both contracted markedly at late timepoints after vaccination, which fits with T cell responses waning over time.

As for this clone: The target of this receptor is not known. Qualities for individual bases were not recorded, and no much larger clone is one base off.

Library creation used the immunoSEQ multiplex PCR assay. DNA from the cultured and isolated CD4+ T cells underwent TCR beta CDR3 sequencing. The authors processed their data as follows. The analysis removed non-productive TCR sequences, trimmed reads to the CDR3 region, and retained only CDR3s that were 7 or more amino acids long. The MANAFEST web app was used to identify antigen-specific clonotypes by comparing expansion in peptide wells with expansion in reference cultures. Positive clones required FDR<0.05 expansion versus reference and all other wells, odds ratio above 5, and frequency above 0.1% in two replicate wells. A clonotype was called cross-reactive if it was significantly expanded both in SARS-CoV-2 spike wells and in at least one common cold coronavirus spike condition. CDR3 similarity was assessed by Levenshtein distance with the stringdist R package, and unrooted trees were built with ape in R 3.6.1. Not all clones reach the TCRdb copy of this immuneACCESS table, which keeps in-frame sequences only. Checked studies attribute under half of the gap to unresolved V genes and leave the rest unexplained. The V and J calls and clone size come from that table; D and trimming were worked out from the DNA. Counted in this sample were about 45,000 clones; roughly 80% of them appeared once. The ten largest account for approximately 9% of the sample.

After more than nine days of culture, CD4+ T cells were isolated with the EasySep CD4+ T cell isolation kit. Convalescent patients had PCR-confirmed SARS-CoV-2 infection between March and December 2020, before Alpha, Beta and Delta variants emerged in the United States. Half of the culture medium was replaced with fresh IL-2-containing medium on days 3 and 7. Unless otherwise noted, each peptide stimulation condition was cultured in triplicate wells. PBMC were separated from whole blood using Ficoll-Paque Plus gradient centrifugation and were then either cryopreserved at -140C or used fresh. Genomic DNA was extracted from cultured CD4+ T cells with the QIAamp micro DNA kit. The CDR3 has 11 amino acids, counting the end cysteine and phenylalanine. The DNA shown is the 33-base CDR3, in frame from base 1. The germline V gene supplies CDR1 SNHLY and CDR2 FYNNEI. V loses 7 bases of germline sequence and J loses 1 base, and the interval between the two ends is 4 bases.

This sequence was found in a human donor who had a prior SARS-CoV-2 infection. The chain uses TRBV2 and TRBJ1-1; no D gene call is confident. Sequencing was performed on CD4+ T cells from PBMCs cultured without peptide, taken before COVID-19 vaccination. The nucleotides read TGTGCCAGCATCCAGAACACTGAAGCTTTCTTT. Its translation is CASIQNTEAFF.